A single sample gave rise to the 24 T cell receptor beta chains below, sequenced in a study of massively parallel sequencing of T cell beta chains. Each CDR3 protein gets one entry after TCRdb re-called the 5' RACE reads with MiXCR. The top ten hold nearly 3% of the sample, which has about 4,300 distinct CDR3 sequences, around two fifths seen once. Specimen: commercial RNA from peripheral blood pooled from many donors. The receptor source for this set is a pool of human donors in good health; the sample was commercial RNA pooled from many donors.

This clonotype was counted only a few times. The J gene is TRBJ2-2, the V gene TRBV20-1, with D possibly being TRBD1 or TRBD2 (5 bases each). From germline, CDR1 is DFQATT and CDR2 SNEGSKA (reference sequence). The CDR3 extends over 15 amino acids. V lost 0 bases and J lost 2, with 10 bases in between. The CDR3 loop reads CSARDRDVNTGELFF. CDR3 DNA: TGCAGTGCTAGAGATAGGGACGTCAACACCGGGGAGCTGTTTTTT.

This clonotype was recorded a few times. The chain links TRBV5-1 to TRBJ2-1, with 7 bases lining up with TRBD1. With V trimmed by 0 bases and J by 3 bases, 3 bases remained unmatched. Germline values: CDR1 SGHRS, CDR2 YFSETQ. This CDR3 contains 15 residues. This chain's CDR3 is CASSLEGANYNEQFF. DNA for the CDR3: TGCGCCAGCAGCTTGGAGGGGGCAAACTACAATGAGCAGTTCTTC.

The rearrangement links TRBV14 to TRBJ2-7, with a weak D call TRBD2 (7 bases). The CDR3 covers 15 residues. V was pared by 2 bases and J by 3 bases, with 14 bases between. Germline assignment: CDR1 SGHDN and CDR2 FVKESK. CDR3 amino acids: CASSQNYRDYYEQYF. CDR3 bases: TGTGCCAGCAGCCAAAACTACAGGGACTACTACGAGCAGTACTTC.

The CDR3 coding sequence is TGTGCCAGCTCACCAGGGACAGCTGAAGCTTTCTTT. Translation: CASSPGTAEAFF. The V gene is TRBV18, the J gene TRBJ1-1, with 7 bases aligning to TRBD1. This CDR3 is 12 amino acids long. V lost 2 bases and J lost 6; bases outside the gene matches: 0. Germline CDR1 is KGHSH and CDR2 is LQKENI.

The gene calls are TRBV5-1 and TRBJ2-1, with D possibly matching TRBD2 (5 bases). This CDR3 is 15 amino acids long. Germline lookup yields CDR1 SGHRS and CDR2 YFSETQ. Trimming stripped 0 bases from V and 4 bases from J, with 11 bases between. CDR3 nucleotides: TGCGCCAGCAGCTTGGCGGCTAGCAGTTACAATGAGCAGTTCTTC. Translating gives CASSLAASSYNEQFF.

The rearrangement joins TRBV12-3 or TRBV12-4 to TRBJ1-5; D may be TRBD1 (6 bases). There are 14 residues in the CDR3. Trimming pared 3 bases from V and 5 bases from J, leaving 11 bases between. Here the CDR3 reads CASSFSGADQPQHF. As DNA, the CDR3 is TGTGCCAGCAGTTTCTCAGGGGCGGATCAGCCCCAGCATTTT.

This clonotype appeared a few times. The chain couples TRBV20-1 to TRBJ1-2; the D gene is possibly TRBD1 (6 bases). The CDR3 spans 14 residues. Germline V lookup: CDR1 DFQATT, CDR2 SNEGSKA (reference sequence). Trimming cost V 3 bases and J 3 bases, with 14 bases left between them. The CDR3 coding sequence is TGCAGTGCTAGTCCTCCAGGGGTTTACTATGGCTACACCTTC. It encodes CSASPPGVYYGYTF.

This clonotype was seen more than once but under ten times. The V gene is TRBV5-1, the J gene TRBJ2-5; D gene uncertain. The germline CDR1 and CDR2 sequences are SGHRS and YFSETQ. This CDR3 comprises 11 residues. The V end was cut by 4 bases, the J end by 2 bases, with 3 bases between. The chain's CDR3 is CASSAQETQYF. The CDR3 coding sequence is TGCGCCAGCAGCGCTCAAGAGACCCAGTACTTC.

The J gene is TRBJ2-1, the V gene TRBV14, with D hard to call. V gave up 4 bases and J gave up 9 bases, with 10 bases separating them. CDR1 is SGHDN and CDR2 is FVKESK in the germline V gene. This CDR3 region has 12 residues. The CDR3 bases are TGTGCCAGCAGCCGGAGTAGGGTTGAGCAGTTCTTC. Amino acids: CASSRSRVEQFF.

V usage is TRBV28 and J usage is TRBJ2-7; D is ambiguous. This CDR3 has 13 residues. Germline V CDR1 and CDR2: MDHEN, SYDVKM. The V end lost 5 bases, the J end lost 0 bases, and 8 bases lay between the germline ends. The CDR3 DNA sequence: TGTGCCAGCAGTCTAGTCAACTCCTACGAGCAGTACTTC. Protein sequence: CASSLVNSYEQYF.

This clonotype turned up a few times. This chain connects TRBV18 to TRBJ2-5; D remains ambiguous. The germline V and J ends were trimmed by 2 bases and 3 bases, with 1 base remaining between them. CDR1 is KGHSH and CDR2 is LQKENI in the germline V gene. This CDR3 contains 11 residues. Written as DNA, the CDR3 is TGTGCCAGCTCACCAAAAGAGACCCAGTACTTC. It yields the protein CASSPKETQYF. The full variable domain, in which reference TRBV18 and TRBJ2-5 provide the parts outside the CDR3, is NAGVMQNPRHLVRRRGQEARLRCSPMKGHSHVYWYRQLPEEGLKFMVYLQKENIIDESGMPKERFSAEFPKEGPSILRIQQVVRGDSAAYFCASSPKETQYFGPGTRLLVL.

CDR3 protein: CSARDREHEQYF. The CDR3, as DNA: TGCAGTGCAAGGGACAGGGAACACGAGCAGTACTTC. This sequence joins TRBV20-1 and TRBJ2-7, with 9 bases that match TRBD1. Unmatched junction bases numbered 5, after V lost 6 bases and J lost 5 bases. The CDR3 has 12 residues. The germline CDR1 and CDR2 sequences are DFQATT and SNEGSKA (reference sequence).

The sample holds a few counts of this clonotype. The chain carries TRBV5-1 and TRBJ1-6; TRBD1 matches at 7 bases. The ends lost 10 bases at V and 4 bases at J; junction bases unmatched: 5. CDR1 is SGHRS and CDR2 is YFSETQ in the germline V gene. The CDR3 has 13 residues. The DNA of the CDR3 is TGCGCCTGCGGGACAGAATATAATTCACCCCTCCACTTT. This encodes CACGTEYNSPLHF.

V gene TRBV29-1 combines with J gene TRBJ2-7; 8 bases line up with TRBD2. The CDR3 is made up of 12 amino acids. V dropped 7 bases and J dropped 0; count of bases not matched to a gene: 2. Germline V CDR1 and CDR2: SQVTM, ANQGSEA. CDR3 nucleotide sequence: TGCAGCGGCGGGAGGAGCTCCTACGAGCAGTACTTC. It encodes CSGGRSSYEQYF.

The rearrangement links TRBV12-3 or TRBV12-4 to TRBJ2-5; D gene uncertain. Trimming cost V 1 base and J 2 bases, with 14 bases left between them. The CDR3 consists of 16 residues. CDR3 sequence (DNA): TGTGCCAGCAGTTTAGGAATCAGTCCTGGGCAAGAGACCCAGTACTTC. It encodes CASSLGISPGQETQYF.

This chain uses TRBV5-4 with TRBJ2-2; 9 bases match TRBD2. CDR1 is SGHNT and CDR2 is YYREEE in the germline V gene (reference sequence). This CDR3 is built from 16 residues. Unmatched junction bases numbered 7, after V lost 1 base and J lost 6 bases. The DNA of the CDR3 is TGTGCCAGCAGCTTGTCCTCGGGACTAGCTGCCGGGGAGCTGTTTTTT. Protein sequence: CASSLSSGLAAGELFF.

V usage is TRBV10-2 and J usage is TRBJ2-1; D is unclear. Looked up from germline, CDR1 is WSHSY and CDR2 is SAAADI. V lost 8 bases to trimming and J lost 1 base, with 9 bases between them. This CDR3 is 13 amino acids long. For the CDR3, the DNA is TGCGCCAGCGCTCCAGATTCCTACAATGAGCAGTTCTTC. Translated, it gives CASAPDSYNEQFF.

There are a few counts of this clonotype. The chain combines TRBV5-1 with TRBJ2-1; possible D gene TRBD2, 7 bases. This CDR3 is built from 13 residues. V gave up 3 bases and J gave up 10 bases, with 14 bases separating them. Germline CDR1 SGHRS, CDR2 YFSETQ. The CDR3 nucleotides are TGCGCCAGCAGCTCCCTCTCGGGGGGCGAGCAGTTCTTC. Protein sequence: CASSSLSGGEQFF.

V usage is TRBV10-3 and J usage is TRBJ1-4; 8 bases are a match to TRBD1. The CDR3 consists of 15 residues. Germline V gene sequence: CDR1 ENHRY, CDR2 SYGVKD. V lost 3 bases, J lost 7 bases, and 7 bases stayed unmatched. The CDR3 reads CAISDPTGAGEKLFF. As DNA, the CDR3 is TGTGCCATCAGTGACCCGACAGGGGCAGGTGAAAAACTGTTTTTT.

This chain links TRBV7-2 with TRBJ1-2; D not resolved. This CDR3 is 14 amino acids long. Looked up from germline, CDR1 is SGHTA and CDR2 is FQGNSA. V was shortened by 5 bases and J by 6 bases, with 16 bases between the two germline ends. The CDR3 DNA reads as TGTGCCAGCAGCATTCCGGGAACTTACCATGGCTACACCTTC. Translated: CASSIPGTYHGYTF.

The gene calls are TRBV19 and TRBJ1-5; D is unclear. V was cut by 0 bases and J by 1 base, with 7 bases left in between. The germline gives CDR1 LNHDA, CDR2 SQIVND (reference sequence). The CDR3 has 15 residues. This CDR3 reads CASSIDPGSNQPQHF. The CDR3 DNA reads TGTGCCAGTAGTATAGATCCGGGGAGCAATCAGCCCCAGCATTTT.

V is TRBV5-1 and J is TRBJ2-5; 8 bases line up with TRBD2. This CDR3 spans 14 amino acids. V shed 0 bases, J shed 5 bases, and the junction held 3 bases outside the gene matches. Germline lookup yields CDR1 SGHRS and CDR2 YFSETQ. The CDR3 DNA reads TGCGCCAGCAGCTTGGAGCCTAGCGGGGAGACCCAGTACTTC. Residues: CASSLEPSGETQYF.

V usage is TRBV29-1 and J usage is TRBJ2-5, with D maybe TRBD2 (5 bases). Germline V CDR1 and CDR2: SQVTM, ANQGSEA. CDR3 length: 11 residues. The V end was cut by 7 bases, the J end by 4 bases, with 10 bases between. CDR3 region: CSAGDPETQYF. The DNA for the CDR3 is TGCAGCGCCGGGGATCCAGAGACCCAGTACTTC.

V is TRBV28 and J is TRBJ2-1; D is possibly TRBD1 (6 bases). The germline V and J ends were trimmed by 3 bases and 3 bases, with 12 bases remaining between them. Looked up from germline, CDR1 is MDHEN and CDR2 is SYDVKM. The CDR3 totals 15 residues. CDR3: CASSFRGQIYNEQFF. In nucleotides, the CDR3 is TGTGCCAGCAGTTTTCGGGGACAAATCTACAATGAGCAGTTCTTC.